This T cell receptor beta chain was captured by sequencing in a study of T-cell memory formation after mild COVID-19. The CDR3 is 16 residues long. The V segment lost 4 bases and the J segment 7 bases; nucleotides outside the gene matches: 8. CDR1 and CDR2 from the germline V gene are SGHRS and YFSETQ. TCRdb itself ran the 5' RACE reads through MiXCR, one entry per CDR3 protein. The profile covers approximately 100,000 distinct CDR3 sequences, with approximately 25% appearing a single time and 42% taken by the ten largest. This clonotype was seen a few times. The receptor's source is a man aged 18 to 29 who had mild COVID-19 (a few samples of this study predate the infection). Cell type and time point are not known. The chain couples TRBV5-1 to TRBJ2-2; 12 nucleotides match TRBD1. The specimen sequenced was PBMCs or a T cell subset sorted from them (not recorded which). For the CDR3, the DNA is TGCGCCAGCAGCGGAGGGACAGGGGGCAGAGACGGGGAGCTGTTTTTT. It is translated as CASSGGTGGRDGELFF.